These T cell receptor beta chains were read from a single sample in a study of early T cells in non-severe SARS-CoV-2 infection. MiXCR, run by TCRdb on the 5' RACE reads, gives a single entry per CDR3 protein. The sample includes 50,000 to 65,000 distinct CDR3 sequences, over 9% of them seen just once. The material was whole blood, obtained at baseline. The receptors were sampled from an adult who was a healthcare worker with PCR-confirmed SARS-CoV-2 infection or an uninfected control (not recorded which). CDR3s include the opening cysteine and the closing phenylalanine or tryptophan. Each record gives: V gene, J gene, clone size, D gene, CDR3 DNA, CDR3 protein. D genes are given only for firm matches. A clone size is listed for some rows: how often the clone was seen (once, few, many), or a class if it is expanded.

>TRBV2|TRBJ2-3|.|.
TGTGCCAGCAGGCTAGCCTTTAGCACAGATACGCAGTATTTT
CASRLAFSTDTQYF
>TRBV7-6|TRBJ2-1|.|.
TGTGCCAGCAGCCTCAGGCCCCCGGCGACAGGTTCGGATGAGCAGTTCTTC
CASSLRPPATGSDEQFF
>TRBV11-3|TRBJ1-6|few|.
TGTGCCAGCAGCTTAGGGGATTCACCCCTCCACTTT
CASSLGDSPLHF
>TRBV12-3/TRBV12-4|TRBJ1-5|many|TRBD1
TGTGCCAGCAGCCAACAGGGGAGGAGTCAGCCCCAGCATTTT
CASSQQGRSQPQHF
>TRBV18|TRBJ2-1|.|.
TGTGCCAGCTCACCCAGGGAGGGGGGTGAGCAGTTCTTC
CASSPREGGEQFF
>TRBV10-3|TRBJ1-1|few|TRBD1
TGTGCCATCGGGAAATCAGGGGGCGCAGGCACTGAAGCTTTCTTT
CAIGKSGGAGTEAFF
>TRBV4-1|TRBJ1-1|.|.
TGCGCCAGCAGCCAAGAAGTCGGGTATAAAGCTTTCTTT
CASSQEVGYKAFF
>TRBV6-5|TRBJ2-1|few|.
TGTGCCAGCAGCCCCGACAGATACAATGAGCAGTTCTTC
CASSPDRYNEQFF
>TRBV10-2|TRBJ1-4|few|TRBD1
TGCGCCAGCAGTGACAACAGGGGGATTAATGAAAAACTGTTTTTT
CASSDNRGINEKLFF
>TRBV7-6|TRBJ2-7|few|.
TGTGCCAGCAGCTTAGGACCAGACCACTCCTACGAGCAGTACTTC
CASSLGPDHSYEQYF
>TRBV30|TRBJ2-2|many|.
TGTGCCTGGAAATTACCCATGGCTAGCGATGAAACGACCGGGGAGCTGTTTTTT
CAWKLPMASDETTGELFF
>TRBV30|TRBJ1-1|few|.
TGTGCCTTAGGGGGTGGGAAAGCTTTCTTT
CALGGGKAFF
>TRBV7-7|TRBJ2-2|few|TRBD2
TGTGCTACGGGGACTAGCGGGCTAAGGACCGGGGAGCTGTTTTTT
CATGTSGLRTGELFF
>TRBV5-5|TRBJ1-3|.|TRBD1
TGTGCCAGCAGCCTGTGGACAGGACCCATGGGGAACACCATATATTTT
CASSLWTGPMGNTIYF
>TRBV18|TRBJ2-2|few|.
TGTGCCAGCTCACCACAACAGGGCTCGAACACCGGGGAGCTGTTTTTT
CASSPQQGSNTGELFF
>TRBV7-9|TRBJ2-7|many|TRBD1
TGTGCCAGCAGCTTAGGGGACAGCCTCTACGAGCAGTACTTC
CASSLGDSLYEQYF
>TRBV12-5|TRBJ1-1|.|TRBD1
TGTGCTAGTGGTTTGGGACAGGGGTGGAACACTGAAGCTTTCTTT
CASGLGQGWNTEAFF
>TRBV11-2|TRBJ2-5|.|TRBD2
TGTGCCAGCAGCCCGATACCGGGACTAGCGGGACAAGAGACCCAGTACTTC
CASSPIPGLAGQETQYF
>TRBV7-6|TRBJ2-1|few|.
TGTGCCAGCAGCTTAGCGGAGCGGTCGAATGAGCAGTTCTTC
CASSLAERSNEQFF
>TRBV7-7|TRBJ2-2|.|.
TGTGCTAGCGGAGGGACTGGCCCGGGGGAGCTGTTTTTT
CASGGTGPGELFF